A single sample is the source of the 32 T cell receptor beta chains below, sequenced in a study of regulatory T cells in long-lasting Graves disease. Specified time point: persistent/refractory GD, antithyroid drugs over 5 years with positive TRAb. RNA extracted from PBMCs served as the sequencing template. To make TCR beta libraries, researchers used iRepertoire HTBI primers and Arm-PCR of CDR3 regions. TCRdb re-called the multiplex PCR reads through MiXCR, storing one row per CDR3 protein. The sample shows some 470,000 distinct CDR3 sequences, roughly 21% of them seen only once. Here the sequenced sample was peripheral blood mononuclear cells (PBMCs), taken when the disease was refractory, from a patient treated with antithyroid drugs. These receptors were taken from a female donor with Graves disease.

The genes are TRBV4-1 and TRBJ2-7, with 9 bases that match TRBD1. The junction had 9 bases not matched to a gene; V was cut back by 6 bases and J by 3 bases. Germline-derived CDR1 and CDR2 are MGHRA and YSYEKL. The CDR3 totals 15 residues. CDR3 sequence reads: CASRLSQGAVYEQYF. In DNA, the CDR3 is TGCGCCAGCAGACTCTCACAGGGGGCGGTCTACGAGCAGTACTTC.

The chain recombines TRBV7-2 with TRBJ2-4; tentatively, D is TRBD1 (5 bases). The V gene lost 5 bases and the J gene lost 0 bases, with 8 bases spanning the gap. The germline gives CDR1 SGHTA, CDR2 FQGNSA. The CDR3 runs 14 residues. The CDR3 is CASSRQLAKNIQYF. The CDR3, as DNA: TGTGCCAGCAGCCGACAGTTAGCCAAAAACATTCAGTACTTC. Drawing the rest from reference TRBV7-2 and TRBJ2-4, the complete variable domain is GAGVSQSPSNKVTEKGKDVELRCDPISGHTALYWYRQSLGQGLEFLIYFQGNSAPDKSGLPSDRFSAERTGGSVSTLTIQRTQQEDSAVYLCASSRQLAKNIQYFGAGTRLSVL.

In this sample, this clonotype turned up many times. The DNA for the CDR3 is TGTGCCAGCACCCGGGACCCTTACTATGGCTACACCTTC. Its translation: CASTRDPYYGYTF. The chain has TRBV12-3 or TRBV12-4 and TRBJ1-2; possible D gene TRBD1, 5 bases. The CDR3 has 13 amino acids. The ends were cut back, 7 bases at V and 3 bases at J, with 12 bases in the middle.

There are many counts of this clonotype. The V gene is TRBV28, the J gene TRBJ2-7, with D perhaps TRBD1 (6 bases). Germline lookup yields CDR1 MDHEN and CDR2 SYDVKM. Trimming removed 11 bases at V and 1 base at J, with 18 bases between. The CDR3 contains 14 residues. The DNA for the CDR3 is TGTGCCGCCGAACCTTCGGACAGATCCTACGAGCAGTACTTC. This gives the protein CAAEPSDRSYEQYF.

The chain is built from TRBV3-1 and TRBJ1-1; 8 nucleotides agree with TRBD1. CDR1 LGHDT and CDR2 YNNKEL come from the germline V gene (reference sequence). Trimming took 3 bases from V and 7 from J; bases not matched to a gene: 7. The CDR3 loop spans 14 amino acids. In nucleotides, the CDR3 is TGTGCCAGCAGCCACCCGGACAGGGTGGGTGAAGCTTTCTTT. Its protein is CASSHPDRVGEAFF.

The rearrangement links TRBV7-9 to TRBJ2-7; perhaps TRBD1 as D (6 bases). V gave up 4 bases and J gave up 3 bases, with 16 bases separating them. The CDR3 consists of 15 residues. Per the germline V gene, CDR1 is SEHNR and CDR2 is FQNEAQ (reference sequence). The CDR3 spells CASSSTGTSIYEQYF. CDR3 sequence (DNA): TGTGCCAGCAGCTCTACCGGGACAAGTATCTACGAGCAGTACTTC.

In its sample, this clonotype was seen many times. The chain recombines TRBV20-1 with TRBJ1-1; no clear D. Trimming took off 2 bases at V and 0 bases at J, with 10 bases between the two ends. The CDR3 spans 14 residues. From germline, CDR1 is DFQATT and CDR2 SNEGSKA (reference sequence). CDR3 sequence: CSARKGSVNTEAFF. Here the CDR3 DNA reads TGCAGTGCTAGAAAGGGCTCGGTGAACACTGAAGCTTTCTTT.

This clonotype was seen more than once but under ten times. The DNA of the CDR3 is TGTGCCACCAGTGATCCTGGGACAGGGGATCATCAGCCCCAGCATTTT. Amino acid sequence: CATSDPGTGDHQPQHF. The chain links TRBV24-1 to TRBJ1-5; the match to TRBD1 covers 10 bases. This CDR3 comprises 16 residues. V was clipped by 3 bases and J by 5 bases; unmatched bases: 6. CDR1 KGHDR and CDR2 SFDVKD come from the germline V gene.

This clonotype was detected only once. The V gene is TRBV4-2, the J gene TRBJ2-3; 9 bases are shared with TRBD2. The V and J ends lost 6 bases and 4 bases, in that order; junction bases with no gene match: 8. The V gene's germline CDR1 is LGHNA and CDR2 YNFKEQ. The CDR3 is made up of 15 amino acids. The CDR3 region is CASSPQAGGADTQYF. CDR3 nucleotides: TGTGCCAGCAGTCCCCAGGCGGGGGGGGCAGATACGCAGTATTTT.

The gene calls are TRBV20-1 and TRBJ1-4, with 10 bases identical to TRBD1. CDR3 length: 14 residues. Germline lookup yields CDR1 DFQATT and CDR2 SNEGSKA (reference sequence). With V trimmed by 4 bases and J by 7 bases, 6 bases remained unmatched. The CDR3 DNA sequence: TGCAGTGCTACCCCCGGGACAGGGGCTGAAAAACTGTTTTTT. This codes for CSATPGTGAEKLFF.

This clonotype appeared many times. The chain is built from TRBV6-1 and TRBJ1-1; D is perhaps TRBD1 (5 bases). The germline V gene has CDR1 MNHNS and CDR2 SASEGT. This CDR3 contains 14 residues. Trimming removed 5 bases at V and 0 bases at J, with 10 bases between. CDR3 DNA: TGTGCCAGCAGTAAGGGGTCCCTGAACACTGAAGCTTTCTTT. Residues: CASSKGSLNTEAFF.

The chain links TRBV4-3 to TRBJ2-2; TRBD2 matches 16 bases. The V and J ends lost 3 bases and 5 bases, in that order; junction bases with no gene match: 6. In germline, CDR1 is LGHNA, CDR2 YSLEER. This CDR3 is built from 18 residues. The CDR3 loop is CASSQAGLAGGSTGELFF. In DNA, the CDR3 is TGCGCCAGCAGCCAGGCGGGACTAGCGGGAGGGTCGACCGGGGAGCTGTTTTTT.

The chain couples TRBV6-1 to TRBJ1-1; D call uncertain. The V end lost 4 bases, the J end lost 2 bases, and 11 bases lay between the germline ends. CDR1 and CDR2 (germline): MNHNS, SASEGT. The CDR3 runs 14 residues. The CDR3 spells CASSADWSNTEAFF. CDR3 DNA sequence: TGTGCCAGCAGTGCGGACTGGAGTAACACTGAAGCTTTCTTT.

The rearrangement joins TRBV27 to TRBJ2-3; 12 nucleotides align to TRBD2. From germline, CDR1 is MNHEY and CDR2 SMNVEV (reference sequence). This CDR3 region has 15 residues. J was trimmed by 4 bases and V by 8 bases; bases with no gene match: 7. As DNA, the CDR3 is TGTGCCAGCGCCCGACTAGCGGGAGATCCAGATACGCAGTATTTT. Encoded protein: CASARLAGDPDTQYF.

The gene calls are TRBV19 and TRBJ1-2; TRBD1 aligns across 8 bases. The CDR3 has 14 amino acids. Germline V gives CDR1 LNHDA, CDR2 SQIVND (reference sequence). The junction had 10 bases not matched to a gene; V was cut back by 8 bases and J by 5 bases. CDR3 protein: CASSGQGPPYGYTF. The CDR3, as DNA: TGTGCCAGTTCCGGACAGGGACCTCCGTATGGCTACACCTTC.

A word on this clonotype: A read error may produce the germline difference seen at one junction end. J is TRBJ1-1 and V is TRBV19; TRBD1 aligns across 7 bases. In germline, CDR1 is LNHDA, CDR2 SQIVND (reference sequence). CDR3 size: 14 residues. The DNA of the CDR3 is TGTGCCAGTAGCATGACAGGGATGAACACTGTAGCTTTCTTT. This sequence encodes CASSMTGMNTVAFF.

The chain recombines TRBV19 with TRBJ2-7; 10 nucleotides agree with TRBD2. The CDR3 covers 15 residues. V lost 10 bases and J lost 2; bases outside the gene matches: 11. Per germline, CDR1 LNHDA and CDR2 SQIVND (reference sequence). The CDR3 protein is CATLPTSGTTYEQYF. In nucleotides, the CDR3 is TGTGCCACACTACCCACTAGCGGGACAACCTACGAGCAGTACTTC.

Ten or more counts support this clonotype. V gene TRBV28 combines with J gene TRBJ2-7, with D uncertain. The CDR3 loop spans 15 amino acids. The V end lost 6 bases, the J end lost 0 bases, and 15 bases lay between the germline ends. Germline V gives CDR1 MDHEN, CDR2 SYDVKM. CDR3 DNA sequence: TGTGCCAGCAGAAAATCTACACCATCCTCCTACGAGCAGTACTTC. The encoded protein is CASRKSTPSSYEQYF.

J is TRBJ1-2 and V is TRBV7-9; TRBD1 is a possible D gene (6 bases). The germline gives CDR1 SEHNR, CDR2 FQNEAQ (reference sequence). CDR3 size: 17 residues. Trimming left V 3 bases short and J 3 bases short, with 20 bases between. CDR3 sequence: CASSFDRLMGAYYGYTF. The CDR3 region has the DNA TGTGCCAGCAGCTTCGACCGACTGATGGGGGCTTACTATGGCTACACCTTC.

This clonotype occurred many times. This sequence joins TRBV6-1 and TRBJ2-6; 7 nucleotides agree with TRBD1. Looked up from germline, CDR1 is MNHNS and CDR2 is SASEGT. J was trimmed by 2 bases and V by 8 bases; bases with no gene match: 3. The CDR3 is 14 amino acids. This CDR3 reads CASGTGAGANVLTF. The DNA for the CDR3 is TGTGCCAGCGGCACAGGGGCTGGGGCCAACGTCCTGACTTTC.

This clonotype was seen a few times. The rearrangement uses TRBV18 and TRBJ1-4; possibly TRBD1 for D (6 bases). The CDR3 has 14 amino acids. The V end was cut by 6 bases, the J end by 8 bases, with 16 bases between. Germline V CDR1 and CDR2: KGHSH, LQKENI. CDR3 DNA sequence: TGTGCCAGCTCTCCCCCCGGGACACCAGAAAAACTGTTTTTT. Translating gives CASSPPGTPEKLFF.

This clonotype came up many times. V usage is TRBV27 and J usage is TRBJ1-1; D not resolved. The V and J ends lost 1 base and 0 bases respectively, with 6 bases between them. There are 14 residues in the CDR3. Germline loops: CDR1 MNHEY, CDR2 SMNVEV (reference sequence). CDR3 nucleotides: TGTGCCAGCAGTTTATTCGGGGTGAACACTGAAGCTTTCTTT. This codes for CASSLFGVNTEAFF.

This clonotype was counted only a few times. The V and J genes are TRBV25-1 and TRBJ1-2; 8 bases align to TRBD1. From germline, CDR1 is MGHDK and CDR2 SYGVNS. Trimming cost V 3 bases and J 4 bases; bases outside gene matches: 7. This CDR3 contains 15 residues. CDR3 DNA: TGTGCCAGCAGTGAGGTCGGACAGGGAGGCTATGGCTACACCTTC. This gives the protein CASSEVGQGGYGYTF.

This clonotype was picked up a small number of times. J is TRBJ2-2 and V is TRBV14; D is possibly TRBD1 (5 bases). The CDR3 is 15 residues long. The germline V and J ends were trimmed by 4 bases and 5 bases, with 14 bases remaining between them. The germline CDR1 and CDR2 sequences are SGHDN and FVKESK. CDR3 in DNA: TGTGCCAGCAGCCTCTATCTGGCAGGGACCGGGGAGCTGTTTTTT. It translates to CASSLYLAGTGELFF.

This chain uses TRBV5-1 with TRBJ2-5; D may be TRBD1 (6 bases). The germline gives CDR1 SGHRS, CDR2 YFSETQ. The CDR3 length is 15 residues. V was clipped by 0 bases and J by 3 bases, with 12 bases between them. In DNA, the CDR3 is TGCGCCAGCAGCTTGGCCCTGGACAGCAAAGAGACCCAGTACTTC. Translating gives CASSLALDSKETQYF.

The chain has TRBV20-1 and TRBJ1-1; D is perhaps TRBD1 (6 bases). CDR1 is DFQATT and CDR2 is SNEGSKA in the germline V gene (reference sequence). The CDR3 length is 14 residues. Trimming left V 4 bases short and J 1 base short, with 13 bases between. In nucleotides, the CDR3 is TGCAGTGCTAAATGGACAGCCACGAACACTGAAGCTTTCTTT. Protein product: CSAKWTATNTEAFF.

The V and J genes are TRBV6-1 and TRBJ1-1; 9 bases align to TRBD1. V shed 2 bases, J shed 5 bases, and the junction held 6 bases outside the gene matches. Germline-derived CDR1 and CDR2 are MNHNS and SASEGT. The CDR3 is 15 residues long. The chain's CDR3 is CASSEYGQGKTEAFF. The DNA of the CDR3 is TGTGCCAGCAGTGAATACGGACAGGGGAAGACTGAAGCTTTCTTT.

A note on this clonotype: Since a much larger clone is just one base distant, this may be a read error. The chain links TRBV12-3 or TRBV12-4 to TRBJ1-5, with D unresolved. CDR3 length: 15 amino acids. Trimming stripped 8 bases from V and 2 bases from J, with 16 bases between. The CDR3 sequence: CASEAGPVGNQPQHF. DNA of the CDR3: TGTGCCAGCGAAGCCGGACCCGTGGGCAATCAGCCCCAGCATTTT.

At least ten counts were recorded for this clonotype. V gene TRBV4-2 combines with J gene TRBJ2-5, with D possibly matching TRBD1 (6 bases). V lost 6 bases, J lost 2 bases, and 10 bases lay in between. The germline V gene has CDR1 LGHNA and CDR2 YNFKEQ. The CDR3 length is 13 residues. The CDR3 here is CASSSDRQETQYF. For the CDR3, the DNA is TGTGCCAGCAGTTCCGACAGGCAAGAGACCCAGTACTTC.

The V gene is TRBV7-3, the J gene TRBJ1-2; 8 bases map to TRBD1. V trimming: 6 bases; J trimming: 4 bases; junction bases outside the gene matches: 7. The germline gives CDR1 SGHTA, CDR2 FQGTGA. The CDR3 is 14 residues long. Written as DNA, the CDR3 is TGTGCCAGCAGGAAGACAGGGGAGGGCTATGGCTACACCTTC. Encoded protein: CASRKTGEGYGYTF.

This clonotype came up a few times. This chain connects TRBV7-9 to TRBJ1-1, with D unresolved. The germline V and J ends were trimmed by 9 bases and 4 bases, with 9 bases remaining between them. From germline, CDR1 is SEHNR and CDR2 FQNEAQ (reference sequence). The CDR3 runs 11 residues. This CDR3 is CASRESTEAFF. Written as DNA, the CDR3 is TGTGCCAGTCGCGAGAGCACTGAAGCTTTCTTT.

This clonotype has only a few counts. This chain joins TRBV24-1 and TRBJ1-6; no firm D call. The CDR3 covers 16 residues. Trimming removed 2 bases at V and 5 bases at J, with 12 bases between. Looked up from germline, CDR1 is KGHDR and CDR2 is SFDVKD. CDR3 in amino acids: CATSDSRLHDNSPLHF. The CDR3 coding sequence is TGTGCCACCAGTGATTCCAGACTCCATGATAATTCACCCCTCCACTTT.